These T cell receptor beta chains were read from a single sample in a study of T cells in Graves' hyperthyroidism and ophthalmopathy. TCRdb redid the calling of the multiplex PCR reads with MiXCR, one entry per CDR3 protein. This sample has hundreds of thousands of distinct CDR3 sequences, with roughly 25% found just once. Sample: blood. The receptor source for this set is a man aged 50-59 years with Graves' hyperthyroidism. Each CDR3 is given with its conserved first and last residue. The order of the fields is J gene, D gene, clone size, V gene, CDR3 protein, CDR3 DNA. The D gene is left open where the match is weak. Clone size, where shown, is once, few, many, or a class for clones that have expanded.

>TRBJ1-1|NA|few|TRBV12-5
CASGLGGRTEAFF
TGTGCTAGTGGTTTGGGAGGGCGCACTGAAGCTTTCTTT
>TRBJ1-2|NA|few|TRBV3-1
CASTKGGVYGYTF
TGTGCCAGCACCAAAGGGGGGGTCTATGGCTACACCTTC
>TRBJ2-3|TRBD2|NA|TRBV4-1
CASSLQTSVSTDTQYF
TGCGCCAGCAGCCTCCAGACTAGCGTTAGCACAGATACGCAGTATTTT
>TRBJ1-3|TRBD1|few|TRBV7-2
CASSWKTGMYGNTIYF
TGTGCCAGCAGCTGGAAGACAGGGATGTACGGAAACACCATATATTTT
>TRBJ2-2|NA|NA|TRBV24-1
CAILHPNTGELFF
TGTGCCATCTTACACCCTAACACCGGGGAGCTGTTTTTT
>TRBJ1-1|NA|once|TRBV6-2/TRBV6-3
CASRRDVPYEAFF
TGTGCCAGCAGACGGGACGTCCCCTACGAAGCTTTCTTT
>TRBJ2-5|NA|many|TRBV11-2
CASSLDVRVETQYF
TGTGCCAGCAGCTTAGATGTCAGGGTGGAGACCCAGTACTTC
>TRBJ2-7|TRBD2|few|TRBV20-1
CSANPRTSAYGQYF
TGCAGTGCTAATCCCCGGACTAGCGCCTACGGGCAGTACTTC
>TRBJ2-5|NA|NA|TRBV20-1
CSAAYGGAETQYF
TGCAGTGCGGCGTATGGGGGAGCGGAGACCCAGTACTTC
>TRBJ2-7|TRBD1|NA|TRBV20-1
CSARVLQGTEQYF
TGCAGTGCTAGAGTACTACAGGGGACCGAGCAGTACTTC
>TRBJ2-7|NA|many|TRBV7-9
CASSSASYEQYF
TGTGCCAGCAGCTCTGCTAGCTACGAGCAGTACTTC
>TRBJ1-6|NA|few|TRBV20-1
CSALTQGGNSPLHF
TGCAGTGCCTTAACACAGGGTGGAAATTCACCCCTCCACTTT
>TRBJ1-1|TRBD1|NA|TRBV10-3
CAISGTDTEAFF
TGTGCCATCAGCGGGACAGACACTGAAGCTTTCTTT
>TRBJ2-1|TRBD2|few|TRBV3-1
CASSRSGMASYNEQFF
TGTGCCAGCAGCCGTAGCGGGATGGCTTCCTACAATGAGCAGTTCTTC
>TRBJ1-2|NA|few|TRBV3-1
CASSPGGAGYTF
TGTGCCAGCAGCCCCGGCGGGGCTGGCTACACCTTC
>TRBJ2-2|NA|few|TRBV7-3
CASSFPTGELFF
TGTGCCAGCAGCTTCCCGACCGGGGAGCTGTTTTTT
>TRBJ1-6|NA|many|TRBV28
CASSLDPGANSPLHF
TGTGCCAGCAGTTTAGACCCCGGGGCGAATTCACCCCTCCACTTT
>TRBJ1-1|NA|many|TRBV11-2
CASSLVANTEAFF
TGTGCCAGCAGCTTAGTTGCGAACACTGAAGCTTTCTTT
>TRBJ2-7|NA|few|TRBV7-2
CATSPRDGSYEQYF
TGTGCCACCTCCCCCCGGGACGGGAGCTACGAGCAGTACTTC
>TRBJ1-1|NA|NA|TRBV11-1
CASSLLGAFGEAFF
TGTGCCAGCAGCTTGCTCGGAGCGTTTGGAGAAGCTTTCTTT
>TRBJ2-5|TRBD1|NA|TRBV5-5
CASSSGTEQETQYF
TGTGCCAGCAGCTCCGGGACAGAACAAGAGACCCAGTACTTC
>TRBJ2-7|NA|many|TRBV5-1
CASTGLGITEQYF
TGCGCCAGCACCGGCCTAGGGATTACAGAGCAGTACTTC
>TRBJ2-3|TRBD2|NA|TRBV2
CASSVAGKTDTQYF
TGTGCCAGCAGTGTAGCGGGAAAAACAGATACGCAGTATTTT
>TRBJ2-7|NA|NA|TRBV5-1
CASSLQGGEQYF
TGCGCCAGCAGCTTGCAAGGGGGCGAGCAGTACTTC
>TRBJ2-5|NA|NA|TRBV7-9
CASSFDAGKRETQYF
TGTGCCAGCAGCTTCGATGCAGGGAAGAGAGAGACCCAGTACTTC
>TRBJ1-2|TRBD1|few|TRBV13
CASSFRDRGIYGYTF
TGTGCCAGCAGCTTCCGGGACAGGGGCATCTATGGCTACACCTTC
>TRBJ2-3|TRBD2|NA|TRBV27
CASGLAGGRTDTQYF
TGTGCCAGCGGTCTAGCGGGAGGGCGCACAGATACGCAGTATTTT
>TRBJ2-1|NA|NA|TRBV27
CASSLESPPYNEQFF
TGTGCCAGCAGTTTAGAGTCCCCCCCCTACAATGAGCAGTTCTTC
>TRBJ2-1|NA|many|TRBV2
CASSEYLGDNEQFF
TGTGCCAGCAGTGAATACCTGGGTGACAATGAGCAGTTCTTC
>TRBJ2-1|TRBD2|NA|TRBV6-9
CASSYVAGPGGEQFF
TGTGCCAGCAGTTACGTAGCGGGGCCTGGTGGCGAGCAGTTCTTC
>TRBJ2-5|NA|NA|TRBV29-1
CSARLGAETQYF
TGCAGCGCACGACTAGGGGCGGAGACCCAGTACTTC
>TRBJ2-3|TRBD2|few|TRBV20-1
CSALTGLAMADTQYF
TGCAGTGCCCTCACCGGACTAGCGATGGCAGATACGCAGTATTTT
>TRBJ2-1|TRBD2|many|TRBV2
CASSVAGVLNEQFF
TGTGCCAGCTCGGTAGCGGGAGTTTTGAATGAGCAGTTCTTC
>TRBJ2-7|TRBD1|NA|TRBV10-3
CAISTGTVTYEQYF
TGTGCCATCAGTACCGGGACAGTAACCTACGAGCAGTACTTC
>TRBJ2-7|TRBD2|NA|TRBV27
CASSLWVAGGPHEQYF
TGTGCCAGCAGTTTATGGGTAGCGGGAGGGCCCCACGAGCAGTACTTC
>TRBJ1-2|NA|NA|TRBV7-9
CASSPGFGYGYTF
TGTGCCAGCAGCCCAGGGTTCGGCTATGGCTACACCTTC
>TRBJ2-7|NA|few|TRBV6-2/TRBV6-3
CTSNWGSEQYF
TGTACCAGCAACTGGGGGAGTGAGCAGTACTTC
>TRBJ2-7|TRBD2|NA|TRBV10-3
CAISESRWTSGSRYEQYF
TGTGCCATCAGTGAGTCACGCTGGACTAGCGGGAGTCGGTACGAGCAGTACTTC
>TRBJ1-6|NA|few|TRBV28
CASSASHRGSPLHF
TGTGCCAGCAGTGCATCCCACCGCGGTTCCCCCCTCCACTTT
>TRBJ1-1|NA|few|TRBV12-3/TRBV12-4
CASIPGEGTEAFF
TGTGCCAGCATCCCAGGGGAAGGCACTGAAGCTTTCTTT
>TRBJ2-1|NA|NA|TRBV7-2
CASSLVLVDLFF
TGTGCCAGCAGCTTAGTTCTAGTTGATCTGTTCTTC
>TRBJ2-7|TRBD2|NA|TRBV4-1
CASSQGREDNEQYF
TGCGCCAGCAGCCAAGGTCGGGAGGACAACGAGCAGTACTTC
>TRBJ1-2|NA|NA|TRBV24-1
CATSDLRAGDKYGYTF
TGTGCCACCAGTGATTTGCGGGCAGGGGATAAGTATGGCTACACCTTC
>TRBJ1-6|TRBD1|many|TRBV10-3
CAIGSSTGSPLHF
TGTGCCATCGGATCGTCGACAGGGTCACCCCTCCACTTT